Each of the 31 T cell receptor beta chains below was sequenced from the same sample in a study of control samples from healthy donors and cancer patients. Clones were sequenced by immunoSEQ multiplex PCR, and TCRdb holds only the in-frame ones, with some missing. The sample lists 84,000 or so clones; 91% were seen once. Sequences were obtained from blood. Receptors originate from a man aged 30 to 39 in good health.

V gene TRBV7-2 combines with J gene TRBJ2-4; 10 nucleotides match TRBD1. Per the germline V gene, CDR1 is SGHTA and CDR2 is FQGNSA. CDR3 length: 13 amino acids. The trim removed 5 bases at V and 9 bases at J, leaving 4 bases unmatched. The CDR3 loop reads CASSTGQGGIQYF. The CDR3 region has the DNA TGTGCCAGCAGCACCGGACAGGGGGGCATTCAGTACTTC.

This clone was picked up one time. The chain couples TRBV29-1 to TRBJ1-1, with unresolved D. Trimming took off 8 bases at V and 0 bases at J, with 13 bases between the two ends. Germline V CDR1 and CDR2: SQVTM, ANQGSEA. This CDR3 has 13 residues. CDR3 amino acids: CSLRTSMNTEAFF. CDR3 bases: TGCAGCTTACGAACAAGCATGAACACTGAAGCTTTCTTT.

The rearrangement joins TRBV20-1 to TRBJ1-2, with D perhaps matching TRBD1 (5 bases). Trimming cost V 2 bases and J 7 bases, with 8 bases left between them. The CDR3 runs 11 residues. CDR1 and CDR2 from the germline V gene are DFQATT and SNEGSKA (reference sequence). The CDR3 nucleotides read TGCAGTGCTAGACAGGGTTCTGGCTACACCTTC. Translating it yields CSARQGSGYTF.

The genes are TRBV6-1 and TRBJ1-5; no clear D. There are 15 residues in the CDR3. Germline V CDR1 and CDR2: MNHNS, SASEGT. V was trimmed by 1 base and J by 2 bases, leaving 9 bases between them. The CDR3 reads CASSEVGLGNQPQHF. The CDR3 coding sequence is TGTGCCAGCAGTGAAGTCGGCCTAGGCAATCAGCCCCAGCATTTT.

This clone has only one observation. In DNA, the CDR3 is TGCAGCGCTCGGACAGGGGGGACCTACGAGCAGTACTTC. It encodes CSARTGGTYEQYF. V usage is TRBV29-1 and J usage is TRBJ2-7, with TRBD1 matching 10 bases. V gave up 7 bases and J gave up 2 bases; unmatched junction bases: 5. The CDR3 consists of 13 residues. From germline, CDR1 is SQVTM and CDR2 ANQGSEA.

The chain links TRBV27 to TRBJ2-7; 8 bases align to TRBD2. This CDR3 has 16 amino acids. With 1 base clipped from V and 2 bases from J, the junction kept 7 bases outside the gene matches. Germline V gives CDR1 MNHEY, CDR2 SMNVEV (reference sequence). The CDR3, as DNA: TGTGCCAGCAGTTTATTTGGTAGCGGGGTACCCTACGAGCAGTACTTC. This gives the protein CASSLFGSGVPYEQYF.

V is TRBV5-1 and J is TRBJ1-4, with D unresolved. CDR1 and CDR2 from the germline V gene are SGHRS and YFSETQ. Deletions cut 0 bases from V and 4 bases from J, with 7 bases between. The CDR3 has 14 residues. CDR3 in DNA: TGCGCCAGCAGCTTGGGGGTAGTTAATGAAAAACTGTTTTTT. Residues: CASSLGVVNEKLFF.

This clone was seen just once. V usage is TRBV21-1 and J usage is TRBJ2-7; the D call in the table, TRBD2, was not verified against the DNA. TRBV21-1 is annotated as a pseudogene. CDR3 length equals 15 residues. The CDR3 nucleotides are TGTGCCAGCAGCAAAGTATCGGGTTTGGGCTACGAGCAGTACTTC. As protein: CASSKVSGLGYEQYF.

V usage is TRBV5-6 and J usage is TRBJ2-2; either TRBD1 or TRBD2 may supply D (5 bases each). The CDR3 is 18 amino acids. Germline V gives CDR1 SGHDT, CDR2 YYEEEE. V lost 2 bases to trimming and J lost 0 bases, with 17 bases between them. CDR3 bases: TGTGCCAGCAGCTTCTGGGGGACGAGACAGCCGAACACCGGGGAGCTGTTTTTT. Encoded protein: CASSFWGTRQPNTGELFF.

The J gene is TRBJ2-3, the V gene TRBV19; 13 nucleotides agree with TRBD2. Germline V lookup: CDR1 LNHDA, CDR2 SQIVND (reference sequence). CDR3 length: 17 residues. The J segment lost 4 bases and the V segment lost 0 bases, leaving 4 bases of the junction unmatched. The CDR3 sequence: CASSIDGGLAGPDTQYF. The CDR3 nucleotides are TGTGCCAGTAGTATAGATGGGGGACTAGCGGGACCAGATACGCAGTATTTT. The whole variable domain, filled in from reference TRBV19 and TRBJ2-3, reads DGGITQSPKYLFRKEGQNVTLSCEQNLNHDAMYWYRQDPGQGLRLIYYSQIVNDFQKGDIAEGYSVSREKKESFPLTVTSAQKNPTAFYLCASSIDGGLAGPDTQYFGPGTRLTVL.

This clone has a handful of counts. The chain recombines TRBV6-5 with TRBJ2-5; D unclear. Germline CDR1 MNHEY, CDR2 SVGAGI. V lost 7 bases and J 2 bases, leaving 11 bases between the germline ends. The length of the CDR3 is 13 residues. The CDR3 loop reads CASTRFGQETQYF. The DNA of the CDR3 is TGTGCCAGCACTAGATTTGGGCAAGAGACCCAGTACTTC.

V usage is TRBV14 and J usage is TRBJ1-2, with TRBD1 identical over 10 bases. The germline gives CDR1 SGHDN, CDR2 FVKESK. V trimming: 1 base; J trimming: 3 bases; junction bases outside the gene matches: 2. The CDR3 has 15 residues. The CDR3 here is CASSQAGQGYYGYTF. The CDR3 coding sequence is TGTGCCAGCAGCCAAGCGGGACAGGGGTACTATGGCTACACCTTC.

The rearrangement links TRBV12-3 or TRBV12-4 to TRBJ1-6; D ambiguous. The CDR3 totals 13 residues. Trimming removed 2 bases from V and 11 bases from J, with 10 bases in between. The CDR3 protein is CASSLRVIAPLHF. As DNA, the CDR3 is TGTGCCAGCAGTTTACGCGTTATAGCACCCCTCCACTTT.

J is TRBJ2-1 and V is TRBV27; either TRBD1 or TRBD2 may fit D (6 bases each). The CDR3 has 15 amino acids. Germline CDR1 MNHEY, CDR2 SMNVEV (reference sequence). Trimming removed 5 bases at V and 2 bases at J, with 13 bases between. As DNA, the CDR3 is TGTGCCAGCAGTGGGGGGCAGAAAGCCTACAATGAGCAGTTCTTC. Residues: CASSGGQKAYNEQFF.

CDR3 coding DNA: TGTGCCAGCAGTTTACCGGTCGGACTAGCGGGGGAAACTAACGAGCAGTACTTC. Its translation is CASSLPVGLAGETNEQYF. The chain carries TRBV27 and TRBJ2-7, with 13 bases matching TRBD2. Germline CDR1 and CDR2: MNHEY and SMNVEV (reference sequence). This CDR3 contains 18 residues. Trimming at V came to 2 bases and at J to 5 bases, leaving 12 bases not matched to a gene.

There are a few counts of this clone. The rearrangement joins TRBV2 to TRBJ2-1; D is ambiguous. Germline V CDR1 and CDR2: SNHLY, FYNNEI. Trimming pared 7 bases from V and 4 bases from J, leaving 11 bases between. This CDR3 region has 13 residues. Written as DNA, the CDR3 is TGTGCCAGCAAGTCGTTCACGTACAATGAGCAGTTCTTC. This encodes CASKSFTYNEQFF.

This rearrangement joins TRBV19 to TRBJ2-3; D uncertain. The germline gives CDR1 LNHDA, CDR2 SQIVND (reference sequence). V lost 1 base to trimming and J lost 2 bases, with 7 bases between them. The CDR3 length is 14 residues. The CDR3 is CASSIVSDTDTQYF. The CDR3 DNA reads TGTGCCAGTAGTATAGTTTCCGACACAGATACGCAGTATTTT. Drawing the rest from reference TRBV19 and TRBJ2-3, the complete variable domain is DGGITQSPKYLFRKEGQNVTLSCEQNLNHDAMYWYRQDPGQGLRLIYYSQIVNDFQKGDIAEGYSVSREKKESFPLTVTSAQKNPTAFYLCASSIVSDTDTQYFGPGTRLTVL.

The sample holds a few counts of this clone. V is TRBV7-9 and J is TRBJ2-7; 12 bases are shared with TRBD2. With 2 bases clipped from V and 0 bases from J, the junction kept 8 bases outside the gene matches. This CDR3 is built from 18 residues. Germline CDR1 reads SEHNR; CDR2 reads FQNEAQ (reference sequence). CDR3: CASSLQTGTSGYSYEQYF. As DNA, the CDR3 is TGTGCCAGCAGCTTACAGACCGGGACTAGCGGGTACTCCTACGAGCAGTACTTC.

V gene TRBV7-2 combines with J gene TRBJ1-4, with D possibly TRBD1 on 5 matching bases. V shed 2 bases and J shed 5 bases, with 15 bases lying between them. In germline, CDR1 is SGHTA, CDR2 FQGNSA. The CDR3 is 16 amino acids. CDR3 in amino acids: CASSLYRGQGNEKLFF. CDR3 DNA: TGTGCCAGCAGCTTATATAGGGGCCAAGGGAATGAAAAACTGTTTTTT.

The genes are TRBV7-2 and TRBJ2-7, with TRBD1 identical over 12 bases. J gave up 7 bases and V 10 bases, and 11 bases lay outside the gene matches. The CDR3 spans 14 residues. CDR1 and CDR2 (germline): SGHTA, FQGNSA. CDR3 loop: CATNPGQGAEEQYF. CDR3 bases: TGTGCCACCAATCCGGGACAGGGGGCGGAAGAGCAGTACTTC.

The chain combines TRBV6-5 with TRBJ2-7; tentative D call: TRBD1 (6 bases). The germline CDR1 and CDR2 sequences are MNHEY and SVGAGI. Deletions cut 5 bases from V and 5 bases from J, with 16 bases between. The CDR3 runs 14 residues. CDR3 in DNA: TGTGCCAGCAGTCGTACAGGGAAAGGCCACGAGCAGTACTTC. Its protein is CASSRTGKGHEQYF.

The chain employs TRBV5-6 and TRBJ2-1, with 10 bases matching TRBD2. The CDR3 length is 17 residues. J gave up 4 bases and V 4 bases, and 11 bases lay outside the gene matches. Germline CDR1 reads SGHDT; CDR2 reads YYEEEE. CDR3 DNA sequence: TGTGCCAGCAGCGGGGTGGCTAGCGGGAGTGATTACAATGAGCAGTTCTTC. The encoded protein is CASSGVASGSDYNEQFF.

The gene calls are TRBV14 and TRBJ2-1, with 11 bases fitting TRBD2. The CDR3 extends over 17 amino acids. CDR1 is SGHDN, CDR2 FVKESK, per germline. The ends lost 1 base at V and 5 bases at J; junction bases unmatched: 7. CDR3 residues: CASSQVGLAGGHNEQFF. The CDR3 DNA reads as TGTGCCAGCAGCCAAGTGGGTCTAGCGGGGGGACACAATGAGCAGTTCTTC.

This chain uses TRBV10-3 with TRBJ2-1, with a possible D match to TRBD1 (6 bases). The germline V gene encodes CDR1 ENHRY and CDR2 SYGVKD. This CDR3 spans 15 amino acids. V was cut by 2 bases and J by 5 bases, with 13 bases left in between. The CDR3 DNA follows: TGTGCCATCAGTGAGGGGCCAGGGGTCCACAATGAGCAGTTCTTC. This encodes CAISEGPGVHNEQFF.

The chain links TRBV7-9 to TRBJ2-7; D gene ambiguous. CDR3 length equals 14 residues. CDR1 SEHNR and CDR2 FQNEAQ come from the germline V gene (reference sequence). The germline V and J ends were trimmed by 5 bases and 2 bases, with 13 bases remaining between them. CDR3 loop: CASSLNRGPYEQYF. CDR3 nucleotide sequence: TGTGCCAGCAGCCTGAATCGAGGCCCCTACGAGCAGTACTTC. The variable domain in full, completed from reference TRBV7-9 and TRBJ2-7, reads DTGVSQNPRHKITKRGQNVTFRCDPISEHNRLYWYRQTLGQGPEFLTYFQNEAQLEKSRLLSDRFSAERPKGSFSTLEIQRTEQGDSAMYLCASSLNRGPYEQYFGPGTRLTVT.

On this clone itself: A junction end diverges from the germline sequence, so it may reflect a read error. This chain connects TRBV19 to TRBJ1-1; D gene uncertain. There are 14 residues in the CDR3. Germline V gene data show CDR1 as LNHDA and CDR2 as SQIVND (reference sequence). CDR3 residues: CASSLDHRNTEAFF. The CDR3 bases are TGTGCCAGTAGTTTAGATCACCGGAACACTGAAGCTTTCTTT.

V and J are TRBV2 and TRBJ2-3; D ambiguous. Trimming left V 6 bases short and J 3 bases short, with 10 bases between. This CDR3 has 13 amino acids. Germline loops: CDR1 SNHLY, CDR2 FYNNEI. This CDR3 reads CASRAGGTDTQYF. As DNA, the CDR3 is TGTGCCAGCAGGGCCGGTGGGACAGATACGCAGTATTTT. The full variable domain, its missing parts supplied by reference TRBV2 and TRBJ2-3, is EPEVTQTPSHQVTQMGQEVILRCVPISNHLYFYWYRQILGQKVEFLVSFYNNEISEKSEIFDDQFSVERPDGSNFTLKIRSTKLEDSAMYFCASRAGGTDTQYFGPGTRLTVL.

V and J are TRBV18 and TRBJ1-5, with a tentative D call TRBD1 (6 bases). The CDR3 extends over 17 amino acids. The V end was cut by 0 bases, the J end by 6 bases, with 18 bases between. Looked up from germline, CDR1 is KGHSH and CDR2 is LQKENI. CDR3 sequence reads: CASSPPLDGGGSQPQHF. For the CDR3, the DNA is TGTGCCAGCTCACCACCGTTAGACGGGGGCGGAAGTCAGCCCCAGCATTTT. The whole variable domain, filled in from reference TRBV18 and TRBJ1-5, reads NAGVMQNPRHLVRRRGQEARLRCSPMKGHSHVYWYRQLPEEGLKFMVYLQKENIIDESGMPKERFSAEFPKEGPSILRIQQVVRGDSAAYFCASSPPLDGGGSQPQHFGDGTRLSIL.

The chain employs TRBV3-1 (or the pseudogene TRBV3-2) and TRBJ2-4; D gene uncertain. CDR3 length equals 15 residues. The germline V and J ends were trimmed by 1 base and 0 bases, with 7 bases remaining between them. Germline lookup yields CDR1 LGHDT and CDR2 YNNKEL (reference sequence). CDR3 loop: CASSQGALAKNIQYF. The CDR3 nucleotides read TGTGCCAGCAGCCAAGGCGCGTTAGCCAAAAACATTCAGTACTTC.

The chain uses TRBV7-2 and TRBJ1-5; D is uncertain. Germline values: CDR1 SGHTA, CDR2 FQGNSA. This CDR3 spans 15 amino acids. V lost 5 bases, J lost 10 bases, and 21 bases lay in between. The CDR3, as DNA: TGTGCCAGCAGCGAAGCGGGAAGTACAAACCGTCCCCAGCATTTT. Its protein product is CASSEAGSTNRPQHF.

This chain connects TRBV5-8 to TRBJ1-1, with a tentative D call TRBD1 (5 bases). The germline V gene has CDR1 SGHTS and CDR2 YDEGEE. Trimming shortened V by 1 base and J by 4 bases, and 11 bases separated the two germline ends. The CDR3 length is 14 residues. This CDR3 reads CASSLPTGGTEAFF. The CDR3 DNA sequence: TGTGCCAGCAGCTTGCCTACGGGGGGCACTGAAGCTTTCTTT.